This TCR beta chain was documented in a study (dated by TCRdb to 2016 to 2017). About this clonotype itself: Its target antigen remains unknown. Per-nucleotide qualities are absent, and no much larger clonotype sits a single base away.

To prepare the library, RT-PCR was applied. The run used an Illumina MiSeq. In-frame beta chains were kept once TCRdb had trimmed the public reads at Q25 with fastp and called clones with MiXCR. Each CDR3 protein gets just one entry, which takes the most common genes and DNA from the rows behind it. Present in this sample are about 680,000 distinct CDR3 sequences, approximately 15% of which were seen just once. The top ten constitute 3% to 4.5% of the sample. The CDR3 contains 15 residues, cysteine and phenylalanine counted. CDR3 DNA is the only sequence kept; it has 45 bases, read in frame from the first base. Cut back by 0 bases and 7 bases, the V and J ends lie 13 bases apart. The germline V gene gives CDR1 as KGHSH and CDR2 as LQKENI.

Sample: memory CD4+ T cells from blood. The receptor's source is a female donor in good health, serving as a healthy control. The chain was built from TRBV18 and TRBJ2-1; confidence is insufficient to name the D gene. Read as DNA, the sequence is TGTGCCAGCTCACCACCGGGCGGCTTGGGGAATGAGCAGTTCTTC. Its translation reads: CASSPPGGLGNEQFF.